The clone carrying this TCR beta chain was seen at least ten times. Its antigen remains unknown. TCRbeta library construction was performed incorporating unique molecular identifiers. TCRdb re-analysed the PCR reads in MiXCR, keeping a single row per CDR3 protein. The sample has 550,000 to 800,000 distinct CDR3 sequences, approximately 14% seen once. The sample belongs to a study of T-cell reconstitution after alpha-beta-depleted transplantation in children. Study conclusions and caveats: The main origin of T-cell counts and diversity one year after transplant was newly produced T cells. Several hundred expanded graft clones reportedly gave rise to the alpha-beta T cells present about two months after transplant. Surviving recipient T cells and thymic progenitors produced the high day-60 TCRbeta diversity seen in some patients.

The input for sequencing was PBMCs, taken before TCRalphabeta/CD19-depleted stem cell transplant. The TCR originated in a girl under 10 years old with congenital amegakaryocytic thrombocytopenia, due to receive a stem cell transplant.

The CDR3 here is CASSPRTGVQAEQFF. The CDR3 DNA reads TGTGCCAGCAGTCCCCGAACAGGGGTTCAGGCTGAGCAGTTCTTC. The chain recombines TRBV28 with TRBJ2-1, with 7 bases lining up with TRBD1. CDR3 length equals 15 residues. Germline CDR1 MDHEN, CDR2 SYDVKM. The trim removed 5 bases at V and 9 bases at J, leaving 13 bases unmatched. Together with reference TRBV28 and TRBJ2-1, the CDR3 gives the full variable domain: DVKVTQSSRYLVKRTGEKVFLECVQDMDHENMFWYRQDPGLGLRLIYFSYDVKMKEKGDIPEGYSVSREKKERFSLILESASTNQTSMYLCASSPRTGVQAEQFFGPGTRLTVL.